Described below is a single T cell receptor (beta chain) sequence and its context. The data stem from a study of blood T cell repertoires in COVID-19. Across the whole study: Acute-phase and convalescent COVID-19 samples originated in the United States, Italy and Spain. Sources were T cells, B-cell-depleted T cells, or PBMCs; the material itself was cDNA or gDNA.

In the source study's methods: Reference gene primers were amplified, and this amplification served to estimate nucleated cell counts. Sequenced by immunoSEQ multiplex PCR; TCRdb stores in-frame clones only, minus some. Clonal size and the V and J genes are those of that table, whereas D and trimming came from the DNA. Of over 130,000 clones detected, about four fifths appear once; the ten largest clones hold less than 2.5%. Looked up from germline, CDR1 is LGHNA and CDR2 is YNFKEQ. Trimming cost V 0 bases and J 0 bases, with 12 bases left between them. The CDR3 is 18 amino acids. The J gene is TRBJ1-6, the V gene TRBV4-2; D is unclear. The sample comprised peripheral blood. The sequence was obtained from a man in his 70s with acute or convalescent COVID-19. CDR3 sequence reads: CASSQETMSSSYNSPLHF. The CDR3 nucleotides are TGTGCCAGCAGCCAAGAGACAATGTCGAGCTCCTATAATTCACCCCTCCACTTT.